These 2 T cell receptor beta chains were sequenced from one sample in a study of T cells in localized non-small cell lung cancer. Here immunoSEQ multiplex PCR was the method, and the copy in TCRdb shows in-frame clones only, minus some. The data hold about 25,000 clones, with 75% to 90% observed a single time. Material: peripheral blood, obtained before any cancer treatment. These receptors all come from a female donor aged 60 or older with stage I lung adenocarcinoma.

The V call is TRBV19, the J call TRBJ2-2; 10 nucleotides line up with TRBD2. Germline trimming cut 3 bases from V and 3 bases from J; bases unmatched to any gene: 4. Germline values: CDR1 LNHDA, CDR2 SQIVND (reference sequence). The CDR3 spans 16 residues. CDR3 coding DNA: TGTGCCAGTAGTATCCCTAGCGGGGGCTACACCGGGGAGCTGTTTTTT. Its protein product is CASSIPSGGYTGELFF.

The chain recombines TRBV30 with TRBJ1-1; D is possibly TRBD1 (6 bases). The V end was cut by 2 bases, the J end by 1 base, with 11 bases between. The CDR3 spans 14 residues. Germline values: CDR1 GTSNPN, CDR2 SVGIG (reference sequence). This chain's CDR3 is CAWSLLGGNTEAFF. The CDR3 region has the DNA TGTGCCTGGAGTCTTTTAGGGGGGAACACTGAAGCTTTCTTT.